The table lists the clone carrying this T cell receptor (beta chain) with many counts. Its antigen remains unknown. This sample stems from a study of breast tumors, draining lymph nodes, adjacent tissues. Germline V CDR1 and CDR2: SEHNR, FQNEAQ (reference sequence). The CDR3 covers 15 residues. V lost 6 bases to trimming and J lost 5 bases; unmatched junction nucleotides: 8. TCRdb fed the multiplex PCR reads into MiXCR, producing one record per CDR3 protein. This sample yields roughly 20,000 distinct CDR3 sequences, of which roughly 40% are seen a single time; around 24% belongs to the top ten. Overall study results and limits: The lymph node origin of tumor T cells was framed as consistent with a hypothesis, not demonstrated. Compared with lymph nodes, tumors were less diverse; compared with nontumor tissue, more.

Sequencing was performed on breast tumor tissue. The genes are TRBV7-9 and TRBJ1-5; 9 bases are a match to TRBD1. The origin of this receptor is a female donor with breast cancer. Some clones in this sample may be carry-over from other donors' samples. Written as DNA, the CDR3 is TGTGCCAGCAGTTCCGGACAGGGGAATGATCAGCCCCAGCATTTT. Translated, it gives CASSSGQGNDQPQHF.